This T cell receptor (beta chain) originates from a study of identical twins. TCRdb reprocessed the 5' RACE reads via MiXCR and lists one record per CDR3 protein. The sample consists of hundreds of thousands of distinct CDR3 sequences, 5.5% to 6.5% of them appearing once. The CDR3 contains 15 residues. The germline V gene has CDR1 LNHDA and CDR2 SQIVND (reference sequence). Trimming removed 7 bases at V and 2 bases at J, with 15 bases between. A few counts support this clonotype. The receptor comes from a man aged 18 to 30 in good health. The sequenced sample was naive T cells sorted from blood. The rearrangement joins TRBV19 to TRBJ2-4, with D perhaps matching TRBD2 (5 bases). The CDR3 spells CASNPNRDTKNIQYF. As DNA, the CDR3 is TGTGCCAGTAACCCAAACCGGGATACCAAAAACATTCAGTACTTC.